The TCR beta chain described here comes from a study of cytomegalovirus exposure and HLA in healthy donors. Use of 60 Vbeta and 13 Jbeta primers characterized the PCR. This table comes from immunoSEQ multiplex PCR, and its TCRdb copy is limited to in-frame clones, with some not included. The sample shows tens of thousands of clones, and 9.5% to 15% sits with its ten largest clones. Findings of the study overall: There were a few CMV-associated chains whose specificity for CMV antigens was confirmed in vitro.

This CDR3 is 12 amino acids long. With V trimmed by 0 bases and J by 10 bases, 5 bases remained unmatched. Germline assignment: CDR1 SQVTM and CDR2 ANQGSEA. Remarks on this clone: The antigen remains undetermined.

The source material was PBMCs. The chain links TRBV29-1 to TRBJ1-2; 7 bases agree with TRBD1. This TCR derives from a woman in her 30s in good health and CMV-seropositive. CDR3 DNA sequence: TGCAGCGTTGAAGACGACAGGGCTGCCTACACCTTC. It specifies CSVEDDRAAYTF. Filled out from reference TRBV29-1 and TRBJ1-2, the complete variable domain reads SAVISQKPSRDICQRGTSLTIQCQVDSQVTMMFWYRQQPGQSLTLIATANQGSEATYESGFVIDKFPISRPNLTFSTLTVSNMSPEDSSIYLCSVEDDRAAYTFGSGTRLTVV.